The 9 T cell receptor beta chains reported below all come from one sample, sequenced in a study of CD8+ T cells in alopecia areata. Following extraction, RNA underwent reverse transcription to cDNA, which served as the sequencing template. Sequencing used immunoSEQ multiplex PCR; TCRdb keeps in-frame clones, though not all of them. The sample shows about 64,000 clones, about half of them seen only once. This sample's treatment: oral pan-JAK inhibitor, 5-10 mg twice daily. Sequenced here: CD8+ T cells sorted from blood, sampled at approximately week 36, from a patient treated with tofacitinib. These receptors came from a human donor with alopecia areata.

This clone showed up just a few times. The chain couples TRBV15 to TRBJ2-2, with 7 bases aligning to TRBD1. From germline, CDR1 is LNHNV and CDR2 YYDKDF (reference sequence). Trimming took 3 bases from V and 3 from J; bases not matched to a gene: 4. The CDR3 is made up of 15 amino acids. The CDR3 protein is CATSRTTGDTGELFF. The CDR3 nucleotides read TGTGCCACCAGCAGGACAACAGGGGACACCGGGGAGCTGTTTTTT.

The chain combines TRBV5-6 with TRBJ2-7; 9 bases map to TRBD2. J lost 7 bases, V lost 0 bases, and 17 bases had no gene match. The CDR3 contains 18 residues. Germline CDR1 and CDR2: SGHDT and YYEEEE. Here the CDR3 reads CASSLGASGVRERQEQYF. For the CDR3, the DNA is TGTGCCAGCAGCTTGGGGGCTAGCGGGGTTCGGGAAAGACAAGAGCAGTACTTC.

This clone is categorized as large. The V and J genes are TRBV4-3 and TRBJ2-1; D is undetermined. Deletions cut 0 bases from V and 0 bases from J, with 6 bases between. This CDR3 region has 15 residues. Germline CDR1 reads LGHNA; CDR2 reads YSLEER. This chain's CDR3 is CASSQEPSSYNEQFF. CDR3 DNA sequence: TGCGCCAGCAGCCAAGAACCCAGCTCCTACAATGAGCAGTTCTTC.

The chain couples TRBV14 to TRBJ2-5; 8 bases map to TRBD1. The length of the CDR3 is 15 residues. Per the germline V gene, CDR1 is SGHDN and CDR2 is FVKESK. J gave up 4 bases and V 1 base, and 5 bases lay outside the gene matches. CDR3 nucleotide sequence: TGTGCCAGCAGCCAAGCTTGGACAGGGATAGAGACCCAGTACTTC. Amino acid sequence: CASSQAWTGIETQYF.

The table lists this clone with a few counts. This chain connects TRBV7-8 to TRBJ1-5, with TRBD1 as a possible D gene (5 bases). The length of the CDR3 is 14 residues. Trimming stripped 0 bases from V and 7 bases from J, with 10 bases between. Germline V gene data show CDR1 as SGHVS and CDR2 as FQNEAQ. CDR3 nucleotides: TGTGCCAGCAGCTTAGCGGGGGTATGGCAGCCCCAGCATTTT. Its protein is CASSLAGVWQPQHF.

The chain joins TRBV29-1 to TRBJ2-1; 8 bases match TRBD2. The CDR3 runs to 15 residues. Germline V gene sequence: CDR1 SQVTM, CDR2 ANQGSEA. The ends lost 1 base at V and 2 bases at J; junction bases unmatched: 4. Here the CDR3 reads CSVEGLAPTYNEQFF. Here the CDR3 DNA reads TGCAGCGTTGAAGGACTAGCGCCAACCTACAATGAGCAGTTCTTC.

The chain has TRBV4-1 and TRBJ2-7; maybe TRBD2 (8 bases). The V gene lost 4 bases and the J gene lost 6 bases, with 22 bases spanning the gap. CDR3 length equals 16 residues. Germline V gene sequence: CDR1 MGHRA, CDR2 YSYEKL. The CDR3: CASSLREGQPGVEQYF. DNA for the CDR3: TGCGCCAGCAGCCTCCGGGAGGGACAGCCTGGGGTCGAGCAGTACTTC.

The rearrangement uses TRBV29-1 and TRBJ1-2, with D perhaps matching TRBD1 (6 bases). The V gene lost 6 bases and the J gene lost 1 base, with 9 bases spanning the gap. The CDR3 consists of 12 residues. Germline CDR1 and CDR2: SQVTM and ANQGSEA. Here the CDR3 DNA reads TGCAGCGTAGGGGACAATAACTATGGCTACACCTTC. It yields the protein CSVGDNNYGYTF.

The J gene is TRBJ2-7, the V gene TRBV4-2; 13 bases align to TRBD2. The J segment lost 6 bases and the V segment lost 9 bases, leaving 5 bases of the junction unmatched. There are 13 residues in the CDR3. CDR1 and CDR2 from the germline V gene are LGHNA and YNFKEQ. CDR3 sequence (DNA): TGTGCCAGTGGACTAGCGGGAGTGGTCGAGCAGTACTTC. Residues: CASGLAGVVEQYF.